This TCR beta chain originates from a study of human T cells and chemical hapten exposure. At the level of the study: Alopecia areata, totalis and universalis patients, mostly female, were included.

Findings and caveats of the study: As patch test score rose, PT1 expanded TCR counts tended to rise as well.

Per the original methods: Samples held a median of 95,638 TCRs, range 23,224–690,600. TCRdb analysed the RACE reads with MiXCR anew, one entry per CDR3 protein. TCRdb assigned the V and J calls; the authors' analysis was not used. This table holds about 380,000 distinct CDR3 sequences, 4.8% found once. The time point denotes: patch test 1, 2 weeks after DPC sensitization. Treatment given: therapeutic diphenylcyclopropenone sensitization with weekly scalp DPC. Sample donors consisted of patients with alopecia, aged 18 to 70 years, who were suitable for DPC. In this sample, this clonotype turned up many times. The target antigen is unknown. V dropped 4 bases and J dropped 5; count of bases not matched to a gene: 8. Germline-derived CDR1 and CDR2 are SGHRS and YFSETQ. CDR3 length: 15 residues.

The source is a woman aged 45-65 years with alopecia areata. Some clones in this sample may be carry-over from other donors' samples. The source material was whole blood, sampled in connection with sensitization to the hapten diphenylcyclopropenone (DPC). The chain employs TRBV5-1 and TRBJ2-2; the match to TRBD2 covers 7 bases. This chain's CDR3 is CASSTRLAGTGELFF. Here the CDR3 DNA reads TGCGCCAGCAGCACCCGACTAGCCGGGACCGGGGAGCTGTTTTTT.